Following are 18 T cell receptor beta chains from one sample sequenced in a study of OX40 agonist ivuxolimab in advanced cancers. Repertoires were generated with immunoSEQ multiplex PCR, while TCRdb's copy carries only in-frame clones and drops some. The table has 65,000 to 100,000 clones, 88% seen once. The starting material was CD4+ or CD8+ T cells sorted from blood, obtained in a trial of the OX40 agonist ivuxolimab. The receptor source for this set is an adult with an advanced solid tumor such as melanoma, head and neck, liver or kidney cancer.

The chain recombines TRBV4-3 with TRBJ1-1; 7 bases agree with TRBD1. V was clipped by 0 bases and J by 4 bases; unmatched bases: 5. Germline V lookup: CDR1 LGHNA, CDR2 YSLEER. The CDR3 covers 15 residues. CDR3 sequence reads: CASSQDFNRGTEAFF. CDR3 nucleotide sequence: TGCGCCAGCAGCCAAGATTTTAACAGGGGCACTGAAGCTTTCTTT.

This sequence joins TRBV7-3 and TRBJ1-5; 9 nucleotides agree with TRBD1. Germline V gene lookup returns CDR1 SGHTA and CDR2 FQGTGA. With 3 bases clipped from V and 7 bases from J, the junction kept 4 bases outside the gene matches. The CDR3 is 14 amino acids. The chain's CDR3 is CASSFHRGRQPQHF. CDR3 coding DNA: TGTGCCAGCAGCTTCCACAGGGGGCGACAGCCCCAGCATTTT.

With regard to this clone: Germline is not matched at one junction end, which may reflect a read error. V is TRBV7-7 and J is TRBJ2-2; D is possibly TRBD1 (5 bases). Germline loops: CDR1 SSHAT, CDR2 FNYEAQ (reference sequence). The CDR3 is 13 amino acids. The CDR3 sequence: CASSFRVAGELFF. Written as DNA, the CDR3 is TGTGCTAGCAGCTTCAGGGTCGCCGGGGAGCTGTTTTTT.

CDR3 DNA sequence: TGTGCCAGCAGTTTGAGGGTCAGGGGTTACAATGAGCAGTTCTTC. Translating it yields CASSLRVRGYNEQFF. The chain joins TRBV5-6 to TRBJ2-1, with D tentatively TRBD1 (6 bases). This CDR3 contains 15 residues. The germline gives CDR1 SGHDT, CDR2 YYEEEE. Trimming removed 5 bases at V and 4 bases at J, with 16 bases between.

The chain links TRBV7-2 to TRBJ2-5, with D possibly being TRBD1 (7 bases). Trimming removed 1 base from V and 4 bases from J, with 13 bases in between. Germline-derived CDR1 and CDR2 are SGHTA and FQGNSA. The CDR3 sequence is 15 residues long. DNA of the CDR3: TGTGCCAGCAGCTTAGGACGACAGGGAGGAGAGACCCAGTACTTC. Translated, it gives CASSLGRQGGETQYF.

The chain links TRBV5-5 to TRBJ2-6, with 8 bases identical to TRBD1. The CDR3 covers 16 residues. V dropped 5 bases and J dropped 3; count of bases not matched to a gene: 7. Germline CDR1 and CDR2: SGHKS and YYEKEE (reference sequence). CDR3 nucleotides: TGTGCCAGCAGTCCCCAGGGGGCGGTTGGGGCCAACGTCCTGACTTTC. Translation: CASSPQGAVGANVLTF.

In DNA, the CDR3 is TGTGCCAGCAGCTTAGATCGGGGGGTTCGCGAGCAGTACTTC. This gives the protein CASSLDRGVREQYF. The V and J genes are TRBV11-2 and TRBJ2-7; 7 bases align to TRBD2. CDR3 length: 14 amino acids. V shed 0 bases and J 6 bases; nucleotides not matched to a gene: 5. CDR1 and CDR2 from the germline V gene are SGHAT and FQNNGV.

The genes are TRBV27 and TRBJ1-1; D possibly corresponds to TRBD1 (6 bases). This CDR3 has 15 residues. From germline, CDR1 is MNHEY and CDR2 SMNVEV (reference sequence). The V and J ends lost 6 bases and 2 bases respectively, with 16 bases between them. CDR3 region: CASSVRPQGNTEAFF. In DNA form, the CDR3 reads TGTGCCAGCAGCGTTCGGCCACAGGGCAACACTGAAGCTTTCTTT.

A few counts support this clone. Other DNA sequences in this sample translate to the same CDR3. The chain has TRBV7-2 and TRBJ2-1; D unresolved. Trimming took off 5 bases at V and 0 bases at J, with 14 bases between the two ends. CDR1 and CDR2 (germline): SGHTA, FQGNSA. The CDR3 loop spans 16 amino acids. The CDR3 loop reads CASSKGSGTSYNEQFF. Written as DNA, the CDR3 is TGTGCCAGCAGCAAAGGGTCGGGTACCTCCTACAATGAGCAGTTCTTC. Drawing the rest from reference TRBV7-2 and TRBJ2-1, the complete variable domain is GAGVSQSPSNKVTEKGKDVELRCDPISGHTALYWYRQSLGQGLEFLIYFQGNSAPDKSGLPSDRFSAERTGGSVSTLTIQRTQQEDSAVYLCASSKGSGTSYNEQFFGPGTRLTVL.

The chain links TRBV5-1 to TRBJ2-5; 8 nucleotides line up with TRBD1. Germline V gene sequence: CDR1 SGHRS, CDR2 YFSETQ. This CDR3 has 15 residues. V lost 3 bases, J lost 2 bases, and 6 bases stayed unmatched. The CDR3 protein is CASSSTGVGQETQYF. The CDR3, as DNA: TGCGCCAGCAGCTCGACAGGGGTTGGGCAAGAGACCCAGTACTTC.

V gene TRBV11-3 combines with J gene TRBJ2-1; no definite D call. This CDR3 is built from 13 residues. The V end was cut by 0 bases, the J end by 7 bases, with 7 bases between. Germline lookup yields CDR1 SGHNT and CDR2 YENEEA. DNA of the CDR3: TGTGCCAGCAGCTTAGAGCGGTCTAATGAGCAGTTCTTC. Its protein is CASSLERSNEQFF.

The CDR3 DNA sequence: TGTGCCAGCAGTTCGGGACTCCGGACGGGTGGGCAGTACTTC. Translation gives CASSSGLRTGGQYF. V gene TRBV28 combines with J gene TRBJ2-7; perhaps TRBD2 as D (6 bases). Germline-derived CDR1 and CDR2 are MDHEN and SYDVKM. Trimming took off 4 bases at V and 9 bases at J, with 19 bases between the two ends. The CDR3 contains 14 residues.

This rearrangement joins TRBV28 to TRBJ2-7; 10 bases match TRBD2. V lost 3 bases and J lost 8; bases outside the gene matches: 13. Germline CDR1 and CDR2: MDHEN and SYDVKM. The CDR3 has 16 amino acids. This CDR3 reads CASSFLSQREGGKQYF. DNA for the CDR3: TGTGCCAGCAGTTTCCTTTCCCAGCGGGAGGGCGGGAAGCAGTACTTC.

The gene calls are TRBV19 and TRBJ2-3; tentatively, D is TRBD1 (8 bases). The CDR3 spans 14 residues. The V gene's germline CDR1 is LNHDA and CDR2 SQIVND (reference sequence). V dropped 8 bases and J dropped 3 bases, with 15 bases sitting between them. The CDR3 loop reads CASQQGEGTDTQYF. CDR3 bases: TGTGCCAGTCAACAGGGGGAGGGGACAGATACGCAGTATTTT.

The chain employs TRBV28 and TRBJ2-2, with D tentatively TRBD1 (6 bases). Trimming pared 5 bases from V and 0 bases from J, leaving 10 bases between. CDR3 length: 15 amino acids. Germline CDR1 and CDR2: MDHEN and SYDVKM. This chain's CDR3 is CASSTDSSNTGELFF. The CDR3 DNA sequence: TGTGCCAGCAGTACGGACAGCTCGAACACCGGGGAGCTGTTTTTT.

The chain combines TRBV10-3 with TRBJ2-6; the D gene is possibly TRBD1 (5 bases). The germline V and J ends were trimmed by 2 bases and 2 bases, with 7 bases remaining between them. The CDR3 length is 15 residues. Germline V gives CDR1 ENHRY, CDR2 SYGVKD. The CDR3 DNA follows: TGTGCCATCAGTGAGGACAGAACTGGGGCCAACGTCCTGACTTTC. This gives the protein CAISEDRTGANVLTF.

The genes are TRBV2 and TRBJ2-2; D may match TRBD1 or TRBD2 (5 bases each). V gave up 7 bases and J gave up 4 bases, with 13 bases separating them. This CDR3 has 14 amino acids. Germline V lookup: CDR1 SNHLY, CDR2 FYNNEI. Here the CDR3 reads CASKRQGATGELFF. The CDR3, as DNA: TGTGCCAGCAAGCGGCAGGGCGCCACCGGGGAGCTGTTTTTT.

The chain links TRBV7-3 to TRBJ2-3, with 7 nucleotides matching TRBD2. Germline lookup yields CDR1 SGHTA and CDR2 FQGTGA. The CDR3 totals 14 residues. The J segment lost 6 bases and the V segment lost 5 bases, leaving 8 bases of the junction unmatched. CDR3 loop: CASSASGKQDTQYF. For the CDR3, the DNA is TGTGCCAGCAGCGCCAGCGGGAAGCAGGATACGCAGTATTTT.